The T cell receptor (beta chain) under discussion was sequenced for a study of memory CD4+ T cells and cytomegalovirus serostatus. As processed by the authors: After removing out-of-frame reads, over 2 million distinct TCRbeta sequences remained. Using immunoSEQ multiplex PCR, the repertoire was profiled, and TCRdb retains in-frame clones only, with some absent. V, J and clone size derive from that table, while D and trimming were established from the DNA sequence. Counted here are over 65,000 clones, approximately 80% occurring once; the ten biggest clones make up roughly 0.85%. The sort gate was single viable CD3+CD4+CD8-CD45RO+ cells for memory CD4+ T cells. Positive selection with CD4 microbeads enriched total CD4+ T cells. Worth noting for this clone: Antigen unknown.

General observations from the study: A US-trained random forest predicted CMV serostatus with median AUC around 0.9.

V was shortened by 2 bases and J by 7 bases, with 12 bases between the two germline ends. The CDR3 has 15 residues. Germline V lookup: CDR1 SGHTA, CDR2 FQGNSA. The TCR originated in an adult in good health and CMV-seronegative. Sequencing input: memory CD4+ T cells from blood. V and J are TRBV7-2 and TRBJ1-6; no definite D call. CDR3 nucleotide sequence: TGTGCCAGCAGCTTAATGACGGAAATAAATTCACCCCTCCACTTT. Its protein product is CASSLMTEINSPLHF.